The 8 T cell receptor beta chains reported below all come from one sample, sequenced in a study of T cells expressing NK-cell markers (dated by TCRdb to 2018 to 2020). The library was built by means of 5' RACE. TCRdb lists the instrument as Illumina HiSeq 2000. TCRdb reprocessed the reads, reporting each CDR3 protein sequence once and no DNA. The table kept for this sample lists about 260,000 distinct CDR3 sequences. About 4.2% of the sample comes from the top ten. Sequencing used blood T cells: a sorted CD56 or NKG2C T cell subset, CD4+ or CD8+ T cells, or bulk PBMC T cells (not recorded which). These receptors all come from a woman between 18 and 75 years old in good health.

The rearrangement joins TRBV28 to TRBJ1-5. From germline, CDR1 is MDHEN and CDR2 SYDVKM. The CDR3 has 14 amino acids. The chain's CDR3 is CASSLRRLDQPQHF.

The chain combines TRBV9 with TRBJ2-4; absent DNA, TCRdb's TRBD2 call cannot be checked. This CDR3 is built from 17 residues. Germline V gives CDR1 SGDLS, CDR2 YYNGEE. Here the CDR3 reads CASSGTPGGRAKNIQYF. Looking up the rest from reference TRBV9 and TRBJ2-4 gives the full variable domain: DSGVTQTPKHLITATGQRVTLRCSPRSGDLSVYWYQQSLDQGLQFLIQYYNGEERAKGNILERFSAQQFPDLHSELNLSSLELGDSALYFCASSGTPGGRAKNIQYFGAGTRLSVL.

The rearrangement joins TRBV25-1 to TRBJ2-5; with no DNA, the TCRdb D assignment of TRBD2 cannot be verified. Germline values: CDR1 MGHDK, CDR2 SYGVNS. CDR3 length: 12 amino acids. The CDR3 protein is CASSDRGLIRYF. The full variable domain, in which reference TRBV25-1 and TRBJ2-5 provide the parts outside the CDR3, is EADIYQTPRYLVIGTGKKITLECSQTMGHDKMYWYQQDPGMELHLIHYSYGVNSTEKGDLSSESTVSRIRTEHFPLTLESARPSHTSQYLCASSDRGLIRYFGPGTRLLVL.

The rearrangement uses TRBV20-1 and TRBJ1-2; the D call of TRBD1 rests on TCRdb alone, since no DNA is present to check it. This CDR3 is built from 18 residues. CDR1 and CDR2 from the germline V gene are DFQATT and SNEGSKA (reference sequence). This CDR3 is CSARAQGQGGFAYYGYTF.

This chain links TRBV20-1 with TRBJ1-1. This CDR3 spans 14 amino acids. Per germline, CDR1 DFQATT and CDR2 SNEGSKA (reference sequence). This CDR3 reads CSARTMEGHTEAFF.

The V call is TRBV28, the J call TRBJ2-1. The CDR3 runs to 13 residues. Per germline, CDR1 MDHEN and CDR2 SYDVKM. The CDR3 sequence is CASGDTLYNEQFF.

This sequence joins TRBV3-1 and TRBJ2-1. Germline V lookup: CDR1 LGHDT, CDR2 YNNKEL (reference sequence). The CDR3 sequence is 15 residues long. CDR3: CASSRRQSPSTEQFF.

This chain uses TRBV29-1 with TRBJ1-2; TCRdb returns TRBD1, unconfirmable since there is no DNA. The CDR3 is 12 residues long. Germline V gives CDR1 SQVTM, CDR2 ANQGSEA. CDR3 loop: CSVGGGVDGYTF. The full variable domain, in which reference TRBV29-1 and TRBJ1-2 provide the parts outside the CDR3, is SAVISQKPSRDICQRGTSLTIQCQVDSQVTMMFWYRQQPGQSLTLIATANQGSEATYESGFVIDKFPISRPNLTFSTLTVSNMSPEDSSIYLCSVGGGVDGYTFGSGTRLTVV.